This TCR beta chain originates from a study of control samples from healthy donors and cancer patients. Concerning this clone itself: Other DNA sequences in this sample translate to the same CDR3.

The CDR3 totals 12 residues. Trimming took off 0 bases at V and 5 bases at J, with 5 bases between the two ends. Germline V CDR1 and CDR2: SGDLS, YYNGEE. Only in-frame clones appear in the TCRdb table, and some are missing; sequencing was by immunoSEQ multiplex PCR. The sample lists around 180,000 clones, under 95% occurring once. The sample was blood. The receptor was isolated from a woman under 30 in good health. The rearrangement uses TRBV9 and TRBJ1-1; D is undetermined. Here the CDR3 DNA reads TGTGCCAGCAGCGTAGACGGAACTGAAGCTTTCTTT. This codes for CASSVDGTEAFF.